This T cell receptor beta chain appears in the sequencing data of a study of blood T cell repertoires in COVID-19. Sequencing used immunoSEQ multiplex PCR; TCRdb keeps in-frame clones, though not all of them. The data show around 40,000 clones, about four fifths seen once. Material: peripheral blood. This clonotype was sampled from a man at least 80 years old with active or convalescent COVID-19.

CDR3 bases: TGTGCCAGCAGCTCAATGAACAGGGATGGAAACTATGGCTACACCTTC. Its protein is CASSSMNRDGNYGYTF. V and J are TRBV5-4 and TRBJ1-2; D may be TRBD1 (6 bases). V lost 3 bases and J 2 bases, leaving 17 bases between the germline ends. This CDR3 is built from 16 residues. In germline, CDR1 is SGHNT, CDR2 YYREEE (reference sequence).